This T cell receptor (beta chain) was captured in a study of regulatory T cells in long-lasting Graves disease. Germline V gene lookup returns CDR1 MGHDK and CDR2 SYGVNS. V was clipped by 6 bases and J by 3 bases, with 11 bases between them. This CDR3 comprises 14 residues. This clonotype was seen at least ten times. For TCR beta, libraries came from iRepertoire HTBI primers and Arm-PCR of CDR3 regions. A single record per CDR3 protein comes from TCRdb applying MiXCR to the multiplex PCR reads. The sample shows fewer than 650,000 distinct CDR3 sequences, around 15% of them seen only once. Documented time point: newly diagnosed GD, antithyroid drugs for less than 3 months. PBMC RNA served as the TCR library source. The same data also contributed to another study, on T cells in Graves' hyperthyroidism and ophthalmopathy.

The TCR originated in a woman aged 25 to 39 with Graves disease. This rearrangement joins TRBV25-1 to TRBJ2-2, with D perhaps matching TRBD1 (5 bases). The sequencing used peripheral blood mononuclear cells (PBMCs), collected at new diagnosis, from a patient treated with antithyroid drugs. CDR3 coding DNA: TGTGCCAGCAGGTATCAAGGGGACACCGGGGAGCTGTTTTTT. This translates into CASRYQGDTGELFF.